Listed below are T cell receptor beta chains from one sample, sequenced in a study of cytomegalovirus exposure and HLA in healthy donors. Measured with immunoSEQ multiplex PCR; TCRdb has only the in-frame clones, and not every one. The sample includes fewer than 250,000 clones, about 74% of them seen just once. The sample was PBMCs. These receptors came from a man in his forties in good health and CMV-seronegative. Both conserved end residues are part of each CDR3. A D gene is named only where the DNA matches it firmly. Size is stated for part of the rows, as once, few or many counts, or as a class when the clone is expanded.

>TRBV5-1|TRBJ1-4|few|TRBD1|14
CASSLQGAMEKLFF
TGCGCCAGCAGCTTACAGGGGGCAATGGAAAAACTGTTTTTT
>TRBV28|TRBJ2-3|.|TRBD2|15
CASSPLAGRTDTQYF
TGTGCCAGCAGTCCGTTAGCGGGGAGGACAGATACGCAGTATTTT
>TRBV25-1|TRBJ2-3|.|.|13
CASSSGGADTQYF
TGTGCCAGCAGTTCGGGGGGCGCAGATACGCAGTATTTT
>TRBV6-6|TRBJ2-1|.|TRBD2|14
CASTAWGGEVSGFF
TGTGCCAGCACCGCCTGGGGGGGGGAGGTATCGGGCTTCTTC
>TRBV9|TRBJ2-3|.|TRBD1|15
CASSVATGGTDTQYF
TGTGCCAGCAGCGTAGCTACAGGGGGCACAGATACGCAGTATTTT
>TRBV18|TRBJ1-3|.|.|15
CASSTVLSSGNTIYF
TGTGCCAGCTCAACAGTCCTGAGCTCTGGAAACACCATATATTTT
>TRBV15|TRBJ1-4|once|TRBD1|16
CATSRAAGQANEKLFF
TGTGCCACCAGCAGGGCGGCCGGACAGGCTAATGAAAAACTGTTTTTT
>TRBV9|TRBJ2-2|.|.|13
CASSGGIRGELFF
TGTGCCAGCAGCGGAGGGATACGGGGAGAACTGTTTTTT
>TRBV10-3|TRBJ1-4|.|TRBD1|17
CAISDQTGGYGKEKLFF
TGTGCCATCAGTGACCAAACAGGGGGCTATGGAAAGGAAAAACTGTTTTTT
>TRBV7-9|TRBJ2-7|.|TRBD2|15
CASSLASSGDYEQYF
TGTGCCAGCAGCTTAGCGTCTAGCGGGGACTACGAGCAGTACTTC
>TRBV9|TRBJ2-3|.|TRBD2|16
CASSPSGGPSTDTQYF
TGTGCCAGCAGCCCCAGCGGGGGGCCGAGCACAGATACGCAGTATTTT
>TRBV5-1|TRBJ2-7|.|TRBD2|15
CASSLSSGARLEQYF
TGCGCCAGCAGCTTAAGTAGCGGGGCCCGTTTGGAGCAGTACTTC
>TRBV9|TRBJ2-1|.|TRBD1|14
CASSVEDDRDEQFF
TGTGCCAGCAGCGTAGAAGATGACAGGGATGAGCAGTTCTTC
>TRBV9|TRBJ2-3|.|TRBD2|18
CASSPRTSGGLSTDTQYF
TGTGCCAGCAGCCCGAGGACTAGCGGGGGGCTCAGCACAGATACGCAGTATTTT
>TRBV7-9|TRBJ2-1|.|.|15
CASSPVLSSYNEQFF
TGTGCCAGCAGCCCCGTACTTAGCTCCTACAATGAGCAGTTCTTC
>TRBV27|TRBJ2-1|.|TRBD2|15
CASSRGLAGGSEQFF
TGTGCCAGCAGCCGGGGACTAGCGGGAGGGAGTGAGCAGTTCTTC
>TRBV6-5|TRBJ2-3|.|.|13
CASSYSEADTQYF
TGTGCCAGCAGTTACTCAGAGGCAGATACGCAGTATTTT
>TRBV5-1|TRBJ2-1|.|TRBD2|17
CASSLSLAADAGNEQFF
TGCGCCAGCAGCTTGAGTCTAGCGGCCGACGCCGGCAATGAGCAGTTCTTC
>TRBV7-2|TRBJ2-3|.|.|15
CASSLRDSSTDTQYF
TGTGCCAGCAGCTTGAGGGACTCTAGCACAGATACGCAGTATTTT
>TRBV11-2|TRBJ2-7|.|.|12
CASSRQGYEQYF
TGTGCCAGCAGCCGGCAGGGTTACGAGCAGTACTTC
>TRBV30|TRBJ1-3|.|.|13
CAWSQGSGNTIYF
TGTGCCTGGAGTCAGGGTTCTGGAAACACCATATATTTT
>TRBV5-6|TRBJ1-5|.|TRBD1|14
CASSFGQGGQPQHF
TGTGCCAGCAGCTTCGGACAGGGCGGACAGCCCCAGCATTTT
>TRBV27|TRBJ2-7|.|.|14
CASSPITRYDEQYF
TGTGCCAGCAGTCCCATAACTAGATACGACGAGCAGTACTTC
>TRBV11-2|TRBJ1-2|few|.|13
CASSFAGGYGYTF
TGTGCCAGCAGCTTCGCGGGAGGGTATGGCTACACCTTC
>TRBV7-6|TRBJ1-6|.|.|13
CASSLEGSSPLHF
TGTGCCAGCAGCTTGGAGGGTAGCTCACCCCTCCACTTT
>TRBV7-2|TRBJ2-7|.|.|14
CASSLDGGPYEQYF
TGTGCCAGCAGCTTAGACGGCGGGCCCTACGAGCAGTACTTC
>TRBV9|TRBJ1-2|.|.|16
CASSAYQLTGGCGYTF
TGTGCCAGCAGCGCGTACCAGTTGACGGGTGGGTGTGGCTACACCTTC
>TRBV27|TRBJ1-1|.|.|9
CASKTEAFF
TGTGCCAGTAAAACTGAAGCTTTCTTT
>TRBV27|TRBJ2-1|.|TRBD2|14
CATHRSGRFNEQFF
TGTGCCACCCACCGATCCGGGAGGTTCAATGAGCAGTTCTTC
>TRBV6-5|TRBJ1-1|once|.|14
CASSYSTGPTEAFF
TGTGCCAGCAGTTACTCGACAGGCCCCACTGAAGCTTTCTTT
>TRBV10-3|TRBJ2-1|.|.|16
CAISEPPSGLANEQFF
TGTGCCATCAGTGAGCCTCCTAGTGGGCTAGCCAATGAGCAGTTCTTC
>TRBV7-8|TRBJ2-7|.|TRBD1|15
CASSPRSGGFYEQYF
TGTGCCAGCAGCCCGCGATCAGGGGGATTCTACGAGCAGTACTTC
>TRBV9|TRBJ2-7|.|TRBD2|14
CASSVEGTSDEQYF
TGTGCCAGCAGCGTAGAGGGGACTAGCGACGAGCAGTACTTC
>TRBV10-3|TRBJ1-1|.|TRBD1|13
CAISGTGTTEAFF
TGTGCCATCAGTGGGACAGGTACCACTGAAGCTTTCTTT
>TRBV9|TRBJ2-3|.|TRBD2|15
CASSISGTFTDTQYF
TGTGCCAGCAGCATCAGCGGGACCTTCACAGATACGCAGTATTTT
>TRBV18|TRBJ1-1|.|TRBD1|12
CASSSQGAEAFF
TGTGCCAGCTCATCACAGGGGGCTGAAGCTTTCTTT
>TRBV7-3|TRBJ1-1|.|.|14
CASSLTGGTTEAFF
TGTGCCAGCAGCTTAACGGGGGGAACCACTGAAGCTTTCTTT
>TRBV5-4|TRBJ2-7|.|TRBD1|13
CASRDWDSYEQYF
TGTGCCAGCAGAGACTGGGACAGCTACGAGCAGTACTTC
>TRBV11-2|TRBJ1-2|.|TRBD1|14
CASSGARGLNGYTF
TGTGCCAGCAGTGGGGCCAGGGGGCTCAATGGCTACACCTTC
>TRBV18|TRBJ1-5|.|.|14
CASSLQESNQPQHF
TGTGCCAGCTCATTACAGGAGAGCAATCAGCCCCAGCATTTT
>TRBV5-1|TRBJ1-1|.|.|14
CASSESLMNTEAFF
TGCGCCAGCAGCGAATCACTTATGAACACTGAAGCTTTCTTT
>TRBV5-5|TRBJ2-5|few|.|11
CASSRRETQYF
TGTGCCAGCAGCCGGAGGGAGACCCAGTACTTC
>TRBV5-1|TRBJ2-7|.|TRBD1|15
CASSLGDRGLGEQYF
TGCGCCAGCAGCTTGGGGGACAGGGGGCTAGGGGAGCAGTACTTC
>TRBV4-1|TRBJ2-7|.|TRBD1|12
CASGDSLREQYF
TGCGCCAGCGGGGACAGCCTACGGGAGCAGTACTTC
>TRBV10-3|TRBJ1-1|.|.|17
CAISETNYRVENTEAFF
TGTGCCATCAGTGAGACCAATTACAGGGTAGAGAACACTGAAGCTTTCTTT
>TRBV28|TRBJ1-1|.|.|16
CASSFPLASFVTEAFF
TGTGCCAGCAGTTTTCCCCTAGCATCGTTCGTGACTGAAGCTTTCTTT
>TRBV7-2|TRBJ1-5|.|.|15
CASSLGPTPGQPQHF
TGTGCCAGCAGCTTAGGTCCGACTCCAGGGCAGCCCCAGCATTTT
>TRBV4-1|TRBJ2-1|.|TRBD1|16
CASSLRGDRTYNEQFF
TGCGCCAGCAGCCTCCGAGGGGACAGGACCTACAATGAGCAGTTCTTC
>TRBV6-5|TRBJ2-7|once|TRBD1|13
CASSRDSHYEQYF
TGTGCCAGCAGCCGGGACAGCCACTACGAGCAGTACTTC
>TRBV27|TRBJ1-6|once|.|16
CASSLSGASYNSPLHF
TGTGCCAGCAGTTTGTCAGGGGCGTCCTATAATTCACCCCTCCACTTT
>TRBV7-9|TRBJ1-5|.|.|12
CASSLETGSQHF
TGTGCCAGCAGCTTAGAAACAGGCTCCCAGCATTTT
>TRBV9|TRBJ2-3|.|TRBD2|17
CASSVASGGARTDTQYF
TGTGCCAGCAGCGTAGCAAGCGGGGGGGCCCGCACAGATACGCAGTATTTT